A single sample gave rise to the 8 T cell receptor beta chains below, sequenced in a study of CD4 T cells in relation to SARS-CoV-2 and coronaviruses. What these receptors recognize is not known. The protocol was immunoSEQ multiplex PCR, while the TCRdb copy is restricted to in-frame clones and leaves out a portion. The repertoire holds around 26,000 clones, with 76% as singletons. Unexposed donor CD4+ T cells date from about 2011-2018, before the COVID-19 pandemic. Isolation of CD4+ T cells took place after 10 days in culture. The material sequenced was CD4+ T cells from PBMCs, cultured in vitro. These receptors were obtained from a human donor in good health.

V is TRBV2 and J is TRBJ1-2; maybe TRBD1 (5 bases). Germline CDR1 is SNHLY and CDR2 is FYNNEI. The CDR3 is 14 amino acids. Trimming took off 6 bases at V and 6 bases at J, with 17 bases between the two ends. As DNA, the CDR3 is TGTGCCAGCAGGGGGCTTCAGGGACGAGATGGCTACACCTTC. This gives the protein CASRGLQGRDGYTF.

This clone was seen a handful of times. The chain links TRBV2 to TRBJ1-5, with D possibly being TRBD1 (5 bases). Germline CDR1 reads SNHLY; CDR2 reads FYNNEI. V was shortened by 6 bases and J by 0 bases, with 12 bases between the two germline ends. CDR3 length equals 15 residues. This CDR3 is CASRMGGYSNQPQHF. DNA for the CDR3: TGTGCCAGCAGGATGGGGGGTTATAGCAATCAGCCCCAGCATTTT.

This clone was recorded only once. V is TRBV2 and J is TRBJ2-4, with D possibly called TRBD1 or TRBD2 (8 bases each). The CDR3 is made up of 14 amino acids. From germline, CDR1 is SNHLY and CDR2 FYNNEI. Deletions cut 7 bases from V and 6 bases from J, with 16 bases between. The CDR3 DNA follows: TGTGCCAGCATACGGGGGGGGACAGGAAACATTCAGTACTTC. Amino acids: CASIRGGTGNIQYF. Combining the CDR3 with reference TRBV2 and TRBJ2-4 gives the whole variable domain EPEVTQTPSHQVTQMGQEVILRCVPISNHLYFYWYRQILGQKVEFLVSFYNNEISEKSEIFDDQFSVERPDGSNFTLKIRSTKLEDSAMYFCASIRGGTGNIQYFGAGTRLSVL.

The J gene is TRBJ2-1, the V gene TRBV19, with D possibly TRBD1 on 6 matching bases. This CDR3 comprises 14 residues. V was pared by 9 bases and J by 2 bases, with 14 bases between. Germline V lookup: CDR1 LNHDA, CDR2 SQIVND (reference sequence). The CDR3 region has the DNA TGTGCCAGCGGAAACCGGGACACCTACAATGAGCAGTTCTTC. Its protein is CASGNRDTYNEQFF.

This clone was seen a handful of times. This chain joins TRBV7-2 and TRBJ1-4; 8 nucleotides align to TRBD1. The CDR3 length is 15 residues. Germline values: CDR1 SGHTA, CDR2 FQGNSA. Trimming removed 5 bases from V and 3 bases from J; junction bases left unmatched: 5. Here the CDR3 reads CASSATGGANEKLFF. Written as DNA, the CDR3 is TGTGCCAGCAGCGCCACAGGGGGAGCTAATGAAAAACTGTTTTTT.

This chain links TRBV7-2 with TRBJ2-5; 11 positions agree with TRBD2. The length of the CDR3 is 16 residues. The germline CDR1 and CDR2 sequences are SGHTA and FQGNSA. V lost 1 base, J lost 7 bases, and 8 bases stayed unmatched. The CDR3 spells CASSLGTSGPQGTQYF. The DNA for the CDR3 is TGTGCCAGCAGCTTAGGGACTAGCGGGCCACAGGGGACCCAGTACTTC.

This clone appeared once. The gene calls are TRBV9 and TRBJ2-1; 7 bases agree with TRBD2. The CDR3 runs 15 residues. Germline V gene lookup returns CDR1 SGDLS and CDR2 YYNGEE. Losses at the gene ends were 0 bases for V and 10 bases for J; bases not matched to a gene: 10. The CDR3 region has the DNA TGTGCCAGCAGCGTAGGGCTAGCGGCTACGGGAGAGCAGTTCTTC. Residues: CASSVGLAATGEQFF.

V gene TRBV19 combines with J gene TRBJ2-6, with a weak D call TRBD2 (6 bases). Per germline, CDR1 LNHDA and CDR2 SQIVND (reference sequence). The CDR3 is 18 residues long. V was clipped by 3 bases and J by 0 bases, with 15 bases between them. The CDR3 nucleotides read TGTGCCAGTAGTATGAGGAGGGGAATGAACTCTGGGGCCAACGTCCTGACTTTC. Its protein is CASSMRRGMNSGANVLTF.